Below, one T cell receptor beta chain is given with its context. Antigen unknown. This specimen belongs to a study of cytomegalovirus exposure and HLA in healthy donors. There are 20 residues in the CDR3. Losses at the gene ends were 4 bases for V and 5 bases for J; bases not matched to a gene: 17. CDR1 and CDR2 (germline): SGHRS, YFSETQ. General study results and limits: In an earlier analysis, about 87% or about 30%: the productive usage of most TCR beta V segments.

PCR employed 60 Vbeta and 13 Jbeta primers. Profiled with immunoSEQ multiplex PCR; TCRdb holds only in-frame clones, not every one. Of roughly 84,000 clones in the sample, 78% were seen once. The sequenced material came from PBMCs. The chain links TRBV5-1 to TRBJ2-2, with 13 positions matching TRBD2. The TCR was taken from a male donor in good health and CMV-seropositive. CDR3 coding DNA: TGCGCCAGCAGCCTATGGGGCGGGAGGACTAGCGGGGGCGCTACCGGGGAGCTGTTTTTT. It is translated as CASSLWGGRTSGGATGELFF. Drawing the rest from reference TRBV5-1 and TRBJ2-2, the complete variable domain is KAGVTQTPRYLIKTRGQQVTLSCSPISGHRSVSWYQQTPGQGLQFLFEYFSETQRNKGNFPGRFSGRQFSNSRSEMNVSTLELGDSALYLCASSLWGGRTSGGATGELFFGEGSRLTVL.